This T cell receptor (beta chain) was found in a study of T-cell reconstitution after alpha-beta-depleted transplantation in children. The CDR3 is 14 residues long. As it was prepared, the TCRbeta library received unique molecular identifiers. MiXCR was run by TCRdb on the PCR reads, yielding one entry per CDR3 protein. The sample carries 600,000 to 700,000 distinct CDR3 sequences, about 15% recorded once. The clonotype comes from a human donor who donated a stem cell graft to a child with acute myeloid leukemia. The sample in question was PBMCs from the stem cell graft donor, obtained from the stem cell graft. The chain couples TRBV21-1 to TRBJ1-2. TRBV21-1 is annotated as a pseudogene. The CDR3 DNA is TGTGCCAGCGCCAGGGGGAGGGGGAACTATGGCTACACCTTC. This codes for CASARGRGNYGYTF.